Following are 19 T cell receptor beta chains from one sample sequenced in a study of T cell repertoires in cytomegalovirus infection. TCRdb ran MiXCR on the reads and lists one entry per CDR3 protein. The table has just under 550,000 distinct CDR3 sequences, around 27% seen once. Material: PBMCs. These receptors were collected from a human donor in good health (CMV status not recorded). Some clones in this sample may be carry-over from other donors' samples.

DNA of the CDR3: TGTGCCAGCAGTTTGGAGGGGGCAGGGTCCGGGGAGCTGTTTTTT. This gives the protein CASSLEGAGSGELFF. The V and J genes are TRBV28 and TRBJ2-2, with D perhaps TRBD1 (7 bases). The CDR3 extends over 15 amino acids. Germline V gene lookup returns CDR1 MDHEN and CDR2 SYDVKM. Trimming removed 3 bases at V and 6 bases at J, with 14 bases between. Supplemented by reference TRBV28 and TRBJ2-2, the full variable domain reads DVKVTQSSRYLVKRTGEKVFLECVQDMDHENMFWYRQDPGLGLRLIYFSYDVKMKEKGDIPEGYSVSREKKERFSLILESASTNQTSMYLCASSLEGAGSGELFFGEGSRLTVL.

The V call is TRBV11-2, the J call TRBJ1-1; 9 bases are shared with TRBD1. The V and J ends lost 3 bases and 0 bases, in that order; junction bases with no gene match: 5. Germline assignment: CDR1 SGHAT and CDR2 FQNNGV. There are 16 residues in the CDR3. Written as DNA, the CDR3 is TGTGCCAGCAGCTTCGGACAGGGGTGGCTGAACACTGAAGCTTTCTTT. Protein: CASSFGQGWLNTEAFF.

This clonotype was seen ten or more times. The rearrangement links TRBV25-1 to TRBJ1-1; no clear D gene. Germline lookup yields CDR1 MGHDK and CDR2 SYGVNS. The V gene lost 8 bases and the J gene lost 1 base, with 5 bases spanning the gap. The CDR3 is made up of 11 amino acids. The CDR3 nucleotides read TGTGCCAGCCGAAGGAACACTGAAGCTTTCTTT. It codes for CASRRNTEAFF.

The chain combines TRBV20-1 with TRBJ1-2; 9 nucleotides align to TRBD1. CDR1 and CDR2 (germline): DFQATT, SNEGSKA (reference sequence). J lost 6 bases, V lost 3 bases, and 11 bases had no gene match. The CDR3 runs to 15 residues. The DNA of the CDR3 is TGCAGTGCTAGTTTTCTGGGACAGGGCACTCATGGCTACACCTTC. It translates to CSASFLGQGTHGYTF.

This clonotype has more than one count but fewer than ten. This chain connects TRBV15 to TRBJ1-2; D gene ambiguous. CDR3 length equals 15 residues. From germline, CDR1 is LNHNV and CDR2 YYDKDF (reference sequence). The V end was cut by 1 base, the J end by 5 bases, with 14 bases between. CDR3 in DNA: TGTGCCACCAGCAGAGGTACGGAAGGGTATTATGGCTACACCTTC. Its protein is CATSRGTEGYYGYTF. The whole variable domain, filled in from reference TRBV15 and TRBJ1-2, reads DAMVIQNPRYQVTQFGKPVTLSCSQTLNHNVMYWYQQKSSQAPKLLFHYYDKDFNNEADTPDNFQSRRPNTSFCFLDIRSPGLGDTAMYLCATSRGTEGYYGYTFGSGTRLTVV.

The table lists this clonotype with a few counts. The chain carries TRBV6-5 and TRBJ2-1; D perhaps matches TRBD2 (6 bases). V was clipped by 5 bases and J by 5 bases, with 13 bases between them. The CDR3 runs 14 residues. Germline-derived CDR1 and CDR2 are MNHEY and SVGAGI. DNA for the CDR3: TGTGCCAGCAGTCCCGGGACTGAAAACAATGAGCAGTTCTTC. Translation gives CASSPGTENNEQFF.

This clonotype was seen more than once but under ten times. The chain couples TRBV12-3 or TRBV12-4 to TRBJ2-7, with D unclear. The CDR3 runs to 16 residues. Trimming removed 6 bases from V and 4 bases from J, with 22 bases in between. The CDR3 bases are TGTGCCAGCAGCCCGGGCCTTCGGGTCATGGAATACGAGCAGTACTTC. It codes for CASSPGLRVMEYEQYF.

This clonotype was counted a few times. This chain links TRBV19 with TRBJ2-1; 9 bases are a match to TRBD2. CDR1 LNHDA and CDR2 SQIVND come from the germline V gene (reference sequence). This CDR3 is built from 17 residues. J was trimmed by 8 bases and V by 7 bases; bases with no gene match: 18. CDR3 amino acids: CASTRTLSSGSLDEQFF. CDR3 coding DNA: TGTGCCAGTACTCGTACCCTTAGTAGCGGGAGTCTCGATGAGCAGTTCTTC.

This clonotype was seen only a few times. The chain is built from TRBV5-8 and TRBJ2-3; 12 bases match TRBD2. Germline CDR1 is SGHTS and CDR2 is YDEGEE. The V segment lost 2 bases and the J segment 6 bases; nucleotides outside the gene matches: 10. The CDR3 runs to 17 residues. For the CDR3, the DNA is TGTGCCAGCAGCTTTTGGGGACTAGCGGGTTCAGGCGATACGCAGTATTTT. Translated, it gives CASSFWGLAGSGDTQYF.

This clonotype was observed a few times. The chain employs TRBV20-1 and TRBJ2-3, with D possibly TRBD2 on 6 matching bases. The CDR3 covers 12 residues. CDR1 and CDR2 from the germline V gene are DFQATT and SNEGSKA (reference sequence). Trimming took 5 bases from V and 4 from J, leaving 10 bases between them. CDR3 amino acids: CSARRGADTQYF. CDR3 DNA sequence: TGCAGTGCTCGGAGGGGCGCAGATACGCAGTATTTT.

The J gene is TRBJ2-5, the V gene TRBV9, with D maybe TRBD1 (5 bases). Between the trimmed V and J ends, which lost 3 bases and 5 bases, there was a span of 14 bases. This CDR3 has 14 residues. Germline V gene data show CDR1 as SGDLS and CDR2 as YYNGEE. CDR3 loop: CASSDDSWSETQYF. CDR3 DNA: TGTGCCAGCAGCGATGACAGCTGGAGCGAGACCCAGTACTTC.

This clonotype appeared a few times. The genes are TRBV20-1 and TRBJ2-1, with 11 bases aligning to TRBD2. The germline V gene has CDR1 DFQATT and CDR2 SNEGSKA (reference sequence). Losses at the gene ends were 6 bases for V and 4 bases for J; bases not matched to a gene: 8. The CDR3 contains 15 residues. The CDR3 bases are TGCAGTGCCCCTTTGGGACTAGCGGAATACAATGAGCAGTTCTTC. Translated: CSAPLGLAEYNEQFF.

The V gene is TRBV4-3, the J gene TRBJ1-5; 10 bases map to TRBD1. CDR3 length: 15 residues. V lost 3 bases and J lost 7; bases outside the gene matches: 6. Germline V CDR1 and CDR2: LGHNA, YSLEER. CDR3 sequence: CASSHETGGVQPQHF. CDR3 nucleotide sequence: TGCGCCAGCAGCCATGAGACAGGGGGCGTCCAGCCCCAGCATTTT.

This clonotype occurred a few times. The chain links TRBV7-6 to TRBJ2-1, with 12 bases matching TRBD2. The V segment lost 7 bases and the J segment 5 bases; nucleotides outside the gene matches: 6. In germline, CDR1 is SGHVS, CDR2 FNYEAQ. The CDR3 has 15 residues. The CDR3 DNA reads as TGTGCCAGCACCCAGACTAGCGGGGGTCACAATGAGCAGTTCTTC. It translates to CASTQTSGGHNEQFF.

V usage is TRBV5-4 and J usage is TRBJ2-1; 13 bases fit TRBD2. The germline V gene encodes CDR1 SGHNT and CDR2 YYREEE (reference sequence). Germline trimming cut 1 base from V and 10 bases from J; bases unmatched to any gene: 2. CDR3 size: 14 residues. The CDR3: CASSLTSGGEEQFF. Written as DNA, the CDR3 is TGTGCCAGCAGCTTGACTAGCGGGGGGGAGGAGCAGTTCTTC. Full variable domain (missing parts from reference TRBV5-4 and TRBJ2-1): ETGVTQSPTHLIKTRGQQVTLRCSSQSGHNTVSWYQQALGQGPQFIFQYYREEENGRGNFPPRFSGLQFPNYSSELNVNALELDDSALYLCASSLTSGGEEQFFGPGTRLTVL.

This clonotype appeared a few times. The chain combines TRBV6-2 or TRBV6-3 with TRBJ1-5, with 7 positions matching TRBD1. V was clipped by 6 bases and J by 2 bases; unmatched bases: 7. From germline, CDR1 is MNHEY and CDR2 SVGEGT. The CDR3 is 15 amino acids. The CDR3: CASSDPGTGNQPQHF. In DNA form, the CDR3 reads TGTGCCAGCAGCGACCCCGGGACAGGCAATCAGCCCCAGCATTTT.

This clonotype appeared a few times. The chain uses TRBV4-1 and TRBJ2-3; D is undetermined. This CDR3 contains 17 residues. V was cut by 1 base and J by 4 bases, with 18 bases left in between. Germline V gene lookup returns CDR1 MGHRA and CDR2 YSYEKL. Written as DNA, the CDR3 is TGCGCCAGCAGCCAAGCTCTGGTGGGATTAGAGGCAGATACGCAGTATTTT. Translated, it gives CASSQALVGLEADTQYF.

This clonotype was found many times. J is TRBJ1-2 and V is TRBV7-2; D not certain. Deletions cut 1 base from V and 4 bases from J, with 10 bases between. The germline CDR1 and CDR2 sequences are SGHTA and FQGNSA. CDR3 length equals 14 residues. The CDR3 loop reads CASSLGEGPYGYTF. Here the CDR3 DNA reads TGTGCCAGCAGCTTAGGGGAGGGTCCCTATGGCTACACCTTC.

The chain links TRBV4-3 to TRBJ2-1, with D unclear. Trimming removed 0 bases at V and 6 bases at J, with 6 bases between. CDR3 length: 13 amino acids. Germline-derived CDR1 and CDR2 are LGHNA and YSLEER. The CDR3 loop is CASSQDDFNEQFF. The CDR3 nucleotides are TGCGCCAGCAGCCAAGATGACTTCAATGAGCAGTTCTTC.